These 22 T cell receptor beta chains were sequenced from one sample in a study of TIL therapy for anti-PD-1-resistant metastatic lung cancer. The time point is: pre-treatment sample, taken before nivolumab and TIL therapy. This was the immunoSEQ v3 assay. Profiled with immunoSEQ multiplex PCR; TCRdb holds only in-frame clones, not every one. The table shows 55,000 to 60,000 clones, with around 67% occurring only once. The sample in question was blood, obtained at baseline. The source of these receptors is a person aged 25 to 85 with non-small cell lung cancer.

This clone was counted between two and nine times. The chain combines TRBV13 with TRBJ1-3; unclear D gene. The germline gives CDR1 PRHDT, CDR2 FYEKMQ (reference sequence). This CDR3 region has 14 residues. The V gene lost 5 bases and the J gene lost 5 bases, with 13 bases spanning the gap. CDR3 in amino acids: CASSPEQLRNTIYF. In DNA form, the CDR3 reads TGTGCCAGCAGCCCCGAACAGCTGAGAAACACCATATATTTT.

The CDR3 nucleotides read TGTGCCAGCAGTTTCATTGGGGGGGGAAGCGTGTTGGTGAAGGAGCAGTACTTC. Translation: CASSFIGGGSVLVKEQYF. This chain uses TRBV28 with TRBJ2-7; 7 bases are shared with TRBD2. Germline V gene data show CDR1 as MDHEN and CDR2 as SYDVKM. V dropped 3 bases and J dropped 7; count of bases not matched to a gene: 21. The CDR3 is 18 residues long.

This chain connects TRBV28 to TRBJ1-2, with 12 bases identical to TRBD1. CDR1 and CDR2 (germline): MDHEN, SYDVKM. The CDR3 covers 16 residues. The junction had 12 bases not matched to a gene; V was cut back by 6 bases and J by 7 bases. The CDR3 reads CASSPAGTGGASGYTF. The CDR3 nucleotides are TGTGCCAGCAGCCCCGCCGGGACAGGGGGCGCGAGTGGCTACACCTTC.

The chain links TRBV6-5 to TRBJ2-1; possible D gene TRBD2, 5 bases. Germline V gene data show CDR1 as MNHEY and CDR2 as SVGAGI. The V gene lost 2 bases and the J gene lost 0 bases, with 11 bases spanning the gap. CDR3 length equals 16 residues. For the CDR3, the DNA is TGTGCCAGCAGTTACCGTTTTGGGAGCTCCTACAATGAGCAGTTCTTC. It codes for CASSYRFGSSYNEQFF.

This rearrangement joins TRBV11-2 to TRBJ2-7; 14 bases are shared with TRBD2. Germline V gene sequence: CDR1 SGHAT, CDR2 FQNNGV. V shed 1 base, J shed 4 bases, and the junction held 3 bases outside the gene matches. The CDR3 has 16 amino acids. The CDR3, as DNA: TGTGCCAGCAGCTTAGGTGGGACTAGCGGGAGTTACGAGCAGTACTTC. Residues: CASSLGGTSGSYEQYF.

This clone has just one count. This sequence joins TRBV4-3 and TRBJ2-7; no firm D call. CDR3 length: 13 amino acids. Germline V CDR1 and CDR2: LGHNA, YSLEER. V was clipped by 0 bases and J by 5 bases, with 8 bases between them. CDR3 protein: CASSQDSQDEQYF. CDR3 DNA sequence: TGCGCCAGCAGCCAAGACTCTCAGGACGAGCAGTACTTC.

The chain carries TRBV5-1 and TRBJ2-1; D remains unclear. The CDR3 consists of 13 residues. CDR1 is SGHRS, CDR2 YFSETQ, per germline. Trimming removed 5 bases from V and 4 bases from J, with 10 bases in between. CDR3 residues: CASRTTNYNEQFF. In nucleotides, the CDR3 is TGCGCCAGCAGGACAACCAATTACAATGAGCAGTTCTTC. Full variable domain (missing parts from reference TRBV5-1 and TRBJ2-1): KAGVTQTPRYLIKTRGQQVTLSCSPISGHRSVSWYQQTPGQGLQFLFEYFSETQRNKGNFPGRFSGRQFSNSRSEMNVSTLELGDSALYLCASRTTNYNEQFFGPGTRLTVL.

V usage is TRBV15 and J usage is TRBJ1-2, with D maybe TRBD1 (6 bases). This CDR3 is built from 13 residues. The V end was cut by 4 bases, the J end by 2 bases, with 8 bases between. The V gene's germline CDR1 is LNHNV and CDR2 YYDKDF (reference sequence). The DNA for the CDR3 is TGTGCCACCAGCAAGGGGGGGAACTATGGCTACACCTTC. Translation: CATSKGGNYGYTF.

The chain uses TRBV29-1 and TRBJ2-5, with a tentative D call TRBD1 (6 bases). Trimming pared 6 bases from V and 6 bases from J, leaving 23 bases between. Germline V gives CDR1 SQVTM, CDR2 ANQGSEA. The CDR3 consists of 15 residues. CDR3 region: CSVVRLTGGIQTQYF. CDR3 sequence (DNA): TGCAGCGTGGTCCGTCTGACAGGTGGAATCCAGACCCAGTACTTC.

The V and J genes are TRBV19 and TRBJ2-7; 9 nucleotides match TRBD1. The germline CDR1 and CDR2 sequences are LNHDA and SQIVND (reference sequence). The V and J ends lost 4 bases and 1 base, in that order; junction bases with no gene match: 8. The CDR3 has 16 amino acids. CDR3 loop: CASSTKGTGRSYEQYF. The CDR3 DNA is TGTGCCAGTAGTACAAAGGGGACAGGGAGATCCTACGAGCAGTACTTC.

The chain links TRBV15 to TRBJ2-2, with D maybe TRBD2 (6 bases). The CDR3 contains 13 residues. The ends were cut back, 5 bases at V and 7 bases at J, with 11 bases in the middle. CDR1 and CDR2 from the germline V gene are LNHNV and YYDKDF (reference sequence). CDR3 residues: CATSGIGGGELFF. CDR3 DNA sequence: TGTGCCACCAGCGGTATCGGGGGCGGGGAGCTGTTTTTT.

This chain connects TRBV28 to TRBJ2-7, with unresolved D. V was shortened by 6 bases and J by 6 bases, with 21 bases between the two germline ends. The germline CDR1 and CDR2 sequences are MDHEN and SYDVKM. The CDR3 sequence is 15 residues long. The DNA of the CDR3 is TGTGCCAGCAGGTTGCAGAGAGGCCTTATGGGCGAGCAGTACTTC. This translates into CASRLQRGLMGEQYF.

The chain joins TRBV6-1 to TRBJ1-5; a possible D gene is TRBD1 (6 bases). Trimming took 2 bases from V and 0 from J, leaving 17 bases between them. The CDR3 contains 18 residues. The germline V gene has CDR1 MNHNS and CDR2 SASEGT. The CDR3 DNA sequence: TGTGCCAGCAGTGAACAGGGGATTGGGCTATATAGCAATCAGCCCCAGCATTTT. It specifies CASSEQGIGLYSNQPQHF.

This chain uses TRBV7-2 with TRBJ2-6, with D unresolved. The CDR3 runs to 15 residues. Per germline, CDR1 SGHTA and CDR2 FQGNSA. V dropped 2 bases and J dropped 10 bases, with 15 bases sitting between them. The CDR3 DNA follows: TGTGCCAGCAGCTTATTCTCGAGAGTCCCTAACGTCCTGACTTTC. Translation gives CASSLFSRVPNVLTF. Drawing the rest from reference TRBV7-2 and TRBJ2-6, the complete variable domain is GAGVSQSPSNKVTEKGKDVELRCDPISGHTALYWYRQSLGQGLEFLIYFQGNSAPDKSGLPSDRFSAERTGGSVSTLTIQRTQQEDSAVYLCASSLFSRVPNVLTFGAGSRLTVL.

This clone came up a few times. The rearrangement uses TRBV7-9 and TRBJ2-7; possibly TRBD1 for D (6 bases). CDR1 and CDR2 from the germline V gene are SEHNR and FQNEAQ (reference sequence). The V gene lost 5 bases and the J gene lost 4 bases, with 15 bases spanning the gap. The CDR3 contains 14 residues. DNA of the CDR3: TGTGCCAGCAGCCTTAGTGGACAGATGTACGAGCAGTACTTC. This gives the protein CASSLSGQMYEQYF.

CDR3 in DNA: TGCAGCCTTAGACAGGACTTGAACACTGAAGCTTTCTTT. Protein product: CSLRQDLNTEAFF. The V call is TRBV29-1, the J call TRBJ1-1; tentatively, D is TRBD1 (6 bases). The CDR3 is made up of 13 amino acids. Per germline, CDR1 SQVTM and CDR2 ANQGSEA. Trimming pared 8 bases from V and 0 bases from J, leaving 13 bases between.

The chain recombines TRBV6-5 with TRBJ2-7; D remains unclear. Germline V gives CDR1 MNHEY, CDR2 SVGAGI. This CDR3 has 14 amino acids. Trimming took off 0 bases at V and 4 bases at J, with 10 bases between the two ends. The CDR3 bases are TGTGCCAGCAGTTACTCTCTCGACCAGTACGAGCAGTACTTC. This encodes CASSYSLDQYEQYF.

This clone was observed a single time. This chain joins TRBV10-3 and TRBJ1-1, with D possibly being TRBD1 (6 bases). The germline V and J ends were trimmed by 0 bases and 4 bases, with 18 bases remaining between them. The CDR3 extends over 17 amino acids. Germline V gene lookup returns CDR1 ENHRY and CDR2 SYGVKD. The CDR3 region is CAISESMSRRGSTEAFF. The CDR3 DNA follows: TGTGCCATCAGTGAGTCGATGTCCCGCAGGGGAAGCACTGAAGCTTTCTTT.

This CDR3 is CASSSGTGSAYEQYF. The CDR3 nucleotides are TGTGCCAGCAGTTCCGGGACAGGGTCCGCCTACGAGCAGTACTTC. The rearrangement links TRBV6-6 to TRBJ2-7, with TRBD1 matching 9 bases. Germline CDR1 is MNHNY and CDR2 is SVGAGI (reference sequence). Trimming at V came to 4 bases and at J to 2 bases, leaving 6 bases not matched to a gene. The CDR3 is 15 residues long.

The CDR3 bases are TGTGCCAGCAGTCTCCCCTACGAGCAGTACTTC. Its translation is CASSLPYEQYF. The chain employs TRBV2 and TRBJ2-7; D is uncertain. The germline V gene encodes CDR1 SNHLY and CDR2 FYNNEI. The CDR3 spans 11 residues. Trimming took off 5 bases at V and 2 bases at J, with 4 bases between the two ends.

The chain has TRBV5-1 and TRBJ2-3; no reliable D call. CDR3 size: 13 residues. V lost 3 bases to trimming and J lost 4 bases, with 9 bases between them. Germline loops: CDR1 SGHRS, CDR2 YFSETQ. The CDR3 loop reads CASSSMPSDTQYF. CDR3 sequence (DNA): TGCGCCAGCAGCTCCATGCCTTCAGATACGCAGTATTTT.

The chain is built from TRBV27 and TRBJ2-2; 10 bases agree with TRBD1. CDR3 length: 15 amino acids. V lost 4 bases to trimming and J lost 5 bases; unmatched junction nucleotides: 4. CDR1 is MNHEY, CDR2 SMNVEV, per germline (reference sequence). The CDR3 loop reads CASSWWTGGTGELFF. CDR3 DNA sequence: TGTGCCAGCAGTTGGTGGACAGGGGGTACCGGGGAGCTGTTTTTT.